This T cell receptor (beta chain) derives from a study of cytomegalovirus exposure and HLA in healthy donors (dated by TCRdb to about 2017). Background for the entire study: An earlier analysis of under 600 of the donors reported about 250 Gb of sequence data and 120 million or so unique TCR beta sequences from 150 million to 200 million T cells. Approximately 310 gigabases of sequencing data and 70 million to 85 million unique TCR sequences were included in an early release covering roughly 600 HLA-typed donors. Of the roughly 400 genotyped donors, roughly 80% fell in the genetic ancestry cluster associated with self-reported Caucasian donors. The aim of the study was to test whether cataloging public T cell receptors could identify signatures of past pathogen exposure. The T cell repertoires of 666 subjects were profiled by immunosequencing and related to cytomegalovirus serostatus. Besides the first cohort of hundreds of subjects, a separate validation cohort made up of roughly 120 different subjects was used. To predict cytomegalovirus infection status, the study combined high-throughput TCR immunosequencing, statistical association of individual TCRs with disease status, and machine learning. A later analysis re-analyzed previously published TCR beta repertoires from about 730 donors and added high-resolution HLA genotyping to study TCR occurrence patterns. In the later analysis, no new phenotypic data were used to find candidate immune exposures; instead, reliance was placed on TCR beta sequences and their occurrence across donors. In an earlier analysis of 587 of the donors, high-throughput TCR beta sequencing was used to judge whether each TCR beta V gene segment behaved as functional or pseudogenic. Donor age, sex, ethnicity and CMV serostatus were compiled alongside the repertoire data. In a later genetic analysis, genome-wide SNP genotypes for about three fifths of the roughly 670 donors were used, and that subset was treated as a discovery cohort. All discovery cohort repertoires had been generated using a single sequencing platform. Both class I and class II loci were covered by HLA typing, at four-digit resolution. The number of typed donors differed by locus: roughly 620-630 for A, B, C, DRB1 and DQB1; 500 to 550 for DQA1; fewer than 610 for DPA1; and around 470 for DPB1. Roughly 5 DR-DQ haplotypes were handled as single units for association and clustering, since linkage in the cohort was strong. Across about 380 genotyped donors of the cohort, an average of about 220,000 unique TCR beta nucleotide sequences per donor were sequenced, and approximately 19% of those sequences were non-productive.

The study at large found these results: The classifier was reported to diagnose cytomegalovirus status with high specificity and sensitivity in both the original and validation cohorts. Some IMGT-functional V segments, including TRBV6-2 and TRBV6-3, could not be distinguished by the 87-base-pair reads and were therefore excluded. Correlated functional status among segregating V segments might be attributable to linkage disequilibrium, but an unknown experimental factor could not be ruled out. A later analysis associated about 17,000 TCR beta sequences with specific HLA alleles at a false discovery rate of 0.05. V-gene and J-gene trimming of TCR beta chains was associated with a missense DCLRE1C variant in a later genetic analysis, and the association was replicated in an independent cohort. In a later analysis, most CMV-associated TCR beta chains were found to appear HLA-restricted, with HLA associations seemingly driven largely by CMV exposure. In vitro tests confirmed that a few of the cytomegalovirus-associated TCR beta chains recognize cytomegalovirus antigens. In a later analysis, TCR association rates were found to vary across HLA loci, with the most associated TCRs seen for DRB1 alleles and the fewest for HLA-C alleles. The authors suggested that the approach could potentially be generalized to other disease states and immunological phenotypes. When HLA alleles, especially DR and DQ, strongly co-occurred, attributing TCR associations to individual alleles was difficult. Broadly in line with IMGT annotations, most TCR beta V segments showed up in productive rearrangements about 87% or about 30% of the time in an earlier analysis of some 590 of the donors. The sequencing pipeline was judged likely to have produced a cluster of highly shared sequence variants as a technical artifact. The cohort was sequenced for TCR beta chains only, and without alpha or paired-chain data the features that could be detected were limited. A later genetic analysis reported fewer N-insertions in productive TCRs among donors in an Asian-associated ancestry cluster than the approximately 670-donor mean. Because HLA typing was unavailable for some donors at each locus, only the typed subset was used in association tests. Roughly 17 rarely observed V segments, including chromosome 9 orphons, were excluded from the earlier analysis of approximately 500 of the donors because counts were too low. Sequencing depth was assumed to be roughly uniform across donors in the presence/absence analyses, though that assumption may not hold. A further reported finding was that TCR beta sequences accurately predicted the HLA-A and HLA-B alleles for most subjects in the first cohort. Most TCR sequences were observed very rarely across donors, whereas some public TCRs were present in many individuals. In the study, around 150 TCR beta chains were listed as associated with cytomegalovirus. A later analysis reported that several top co-occurrence clusters appeared linked to parvovirus B19, influenza, CMV and Epstein-Barr virus. A later analysis found that HLA-associated TCR beta chains were more clonally expanded and had lower generation probabilities than equally common non-associated chains. For the cohort, immune exposure information was limited to CMV serostatus.

As to this clone: This clone's antigen is unknown. Other DNA sequences in the same sample also yield this CDR3.

The CDR3 numbers 16 residues from cysteine through phenylalanine. Kept here is only the CDR3 DNA, which spans 48 bases and is read in frame from base 1. CDR1 and CDR2, looked up from the germline V gene, are MGHRA and YSYEKL. Relative to germline, V is missing 3 bases and J is missing 4 bases, with 9 bases of the junction outside any gene match. The cohort consisted of 650 to 700 healthy bone marrow donors. Cohort members were all nominally healthy when sampled, although unrecorded immune exposures were likely present. The donor was CMV seronegative and was included in the group of about 350 seronegative cohort members. Each donor provided a peripheral blood sample, and peripheral blood mononuclear cells were used for TCR beta sequencing. The Qiagen DNeasy Blood Extraction Kit was used to extract genomic DNA from the blood cell samples. Receptor libraries were prepared by the immunoSEQ multiplex PCR assay. For the multiplex PCR, a mixture combining 60 forward primers for TCR Vbeta segments and 13 reverse primers for TCR Jbeta segments was used. Amplification of the CDR3 region of rearranged TCR beta genes was performed with a multiplex PCR assay on genomic DNA. Amplified TCR beta libraries were sequenced as 87-base-pair reads on the Illumina HiSeq System. The authors' pipeline ran thus. A later analysis counted some 80 million unique TCR beta chains across the 666 repertoires, and around 9.9 million of these chains were shared by at least two donors. Raw reads were error-corrected and collapsed into unique sequences with a nearest-neighbor algorithm that merged closely related sequences to remove PCR and sequencing errors. CDR3 sequences were aligned to IMGT reference sequences to assign V, D and J gene segments. For a sequence to be retained, a match of at least six nucleotides to both a V gene segment and a J gene segment was required. Rearrangements were classified as productive when the CDR3 lacked stop codons and remained in frame with V and J, and all other rearrangements were classified as non-productive. Following IMGT convention, CDR3 was defined as the stretch from the second conserved V-encoded cysteine to the conserved J-encoded phenylalanine. Sequences without an unambiguous match to a single V gene segment were excluded from the earlier analysis of 450 to 650 of the donors. An earlier analysis of over 450 of the donors classified V segments as functional when productive rearrangements were above 56.7% and as segregating when the standard deviation between donors was above 5%. To diagnose cytomegalovirus status from the catalog of TCR beta chain sequences, a statistical classification framework was built. A later analysis assigned V and J genes by comparing TCR nucleotide sequences with IMGT/GENE-DB human TR gene sequences. A later analysis assigned CDR3 sequences and most-parsimonious VDJ recombination scenarios with the TCRdist pipeline. In a later analysis, each TCR beta chain was defined by its CDR3 amino acid sequence together with its V-gene family, and reads without a unique V-gene family were excluded. As a way to deal with suspected cross-contamination and a sequencing artifact, a later analysis dropped approximately 570 nucleotide sequences that were highly shared and had low generation probability. A later analysis calculated a clonal expansion index for each public chain from normalized within-repertoire ranks of inferred template counts. In a later analysis, generation probabilities were computed with a VDJ recombination model fitted to out-of-frame rearrangements, and the resulting probabilities were checked against IGoR. In a later analysis, TCR-TCR, TCR-HLA and TCR-CMV co-occurrence was scored with hypergeometric tests, and a repertoire-size bias correction was applied to TCR pairs. To estimate false discovery rates, a later analysis permuted the HLA or CMV assignments 20 times. A later analysis grouped co-occurring TCRs with DBSCAN, adding TCRdist sequence similarity when clustering within HLA-allele-positive subsets. For co-occurrence clustering, repertoires with fewer than 30,000 or more than 120,000 public chains were excluded, along with four or five repertoires with anomalous nucleotide sharing. TCRdb carries this immuneACCESS record with in-frame sequences only. Its versions omit some clonotypes, under half of them owing to an unresolved V gene in the studies checked, with the rest unexplained. D and trimming come from the DNA, and the V and J calls and clone size come from that table. This sample's table has entries for 200,000 or so clones. The top ten hold roughly 0.74% of the sample.

The sequenced sample consisted of PBMCs. This TCR derives from a boy between 10 and 17 years old in good health and CMV-seronegative. The chain couples TRBV4-1 to TRBJ2-7, with 10 bases aligning to TRBD1. The CDR3 reads CASSQGPGQGSYEQYF. The DNA sequence reads TGCGCCAGCAGCCAGGGTCCGGGACAGGGGTCGTACGAGCAGTACTTC.